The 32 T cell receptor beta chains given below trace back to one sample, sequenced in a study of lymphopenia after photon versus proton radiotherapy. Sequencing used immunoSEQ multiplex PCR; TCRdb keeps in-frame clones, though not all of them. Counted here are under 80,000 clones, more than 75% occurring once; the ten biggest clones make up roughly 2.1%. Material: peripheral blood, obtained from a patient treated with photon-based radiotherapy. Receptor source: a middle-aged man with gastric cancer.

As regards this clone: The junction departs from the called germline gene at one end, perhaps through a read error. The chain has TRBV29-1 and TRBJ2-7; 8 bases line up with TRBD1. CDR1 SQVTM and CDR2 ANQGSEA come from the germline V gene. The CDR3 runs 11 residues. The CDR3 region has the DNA TGCAGCGTTGACCTCGGACAGGGTCCTTGCTTC. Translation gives CSVDLGQGPCF.

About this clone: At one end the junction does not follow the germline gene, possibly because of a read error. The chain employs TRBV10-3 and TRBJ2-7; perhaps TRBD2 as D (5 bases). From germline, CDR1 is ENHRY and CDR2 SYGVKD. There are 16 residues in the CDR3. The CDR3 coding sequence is TGTGCCATCAGTGATCCTATCGAGGGCAGCTCCAACGAGCAGTACTTC. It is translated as CAISDPIEGSSNEQYF.

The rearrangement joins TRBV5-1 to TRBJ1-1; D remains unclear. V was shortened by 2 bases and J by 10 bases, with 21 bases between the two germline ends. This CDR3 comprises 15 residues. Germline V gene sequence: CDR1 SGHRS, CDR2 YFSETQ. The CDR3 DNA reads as TGCGCCAGCAGCTTACTGGGAACCCGGGAAAGTGGAGCTTTCTTT. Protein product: CASSLLGTRESGAFF.

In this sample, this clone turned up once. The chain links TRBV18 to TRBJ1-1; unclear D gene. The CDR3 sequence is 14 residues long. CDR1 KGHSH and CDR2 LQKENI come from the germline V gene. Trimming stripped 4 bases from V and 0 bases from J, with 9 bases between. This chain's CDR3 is CASSLGLLNTEAFF. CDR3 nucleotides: TGTGCCAGCTCACTAGGTCTTCTGAACACTGAAGCTTTCTTT. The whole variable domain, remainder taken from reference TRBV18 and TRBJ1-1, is NAGVMQNPRHLVRRRGQEARLRCSPMKGHSHVYWYRQLPEEGLKFMVYLQKENIIDESGMPKERFSAEFPKEGPSILRIQQVVRGDSAAYFCASSLGLLNTEAFFGQGTRLTVV.

The CDR3 DNA is TGTGCCAGCAGCTCGAGGGGCGCACCGTCTCAAGAGACCCAGTACTTC. It encodes CASSSRGAPSQETQYF. V gene TRBV5-4 combines with J gene TRBJ2-5; D possibly matches TRBD1 or TRBD2 (5 bases each). Germline CDR1 is SGHNT and CDR2 is YYREEE (reference sequence). There are 16 residues in the CDR3. Deletions cut 3 bases from V and 2 bases from J, with 17 bases between.

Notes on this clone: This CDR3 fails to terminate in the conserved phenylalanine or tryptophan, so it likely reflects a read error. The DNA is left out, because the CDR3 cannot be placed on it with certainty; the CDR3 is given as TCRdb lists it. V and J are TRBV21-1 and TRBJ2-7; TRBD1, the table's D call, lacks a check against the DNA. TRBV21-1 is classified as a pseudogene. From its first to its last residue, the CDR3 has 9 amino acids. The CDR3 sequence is CASSAPQGM.

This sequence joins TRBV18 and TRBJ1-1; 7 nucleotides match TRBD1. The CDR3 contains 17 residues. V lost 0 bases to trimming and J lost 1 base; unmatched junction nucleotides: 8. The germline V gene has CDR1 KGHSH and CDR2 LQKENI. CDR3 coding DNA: TGTGCCAGCTCACCACCGGGACAGCGCCCCGAGAACACTGAAGCTTTCTTT. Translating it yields CASSPPGQRPENTEAFF.

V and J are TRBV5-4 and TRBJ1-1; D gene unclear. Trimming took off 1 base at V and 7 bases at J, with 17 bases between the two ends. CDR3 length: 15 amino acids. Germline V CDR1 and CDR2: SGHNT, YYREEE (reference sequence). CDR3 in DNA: TGTGCCAGCAGCTTGAAAGATGGCAGGACGGATGAAGCTTTCTTT. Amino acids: CASSLKDGRTDEAFF. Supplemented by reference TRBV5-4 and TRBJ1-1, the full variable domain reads ETGVTQSPTHLIKTRGQQVTLRCSSQSGHNTVSWYQQALGQGPQFIFQYYREEENGRGNFPPRFSGLQFPNYSSELNVNALELDDSALYLCASSLKDGRTDEAFFGQGTRLTVV.

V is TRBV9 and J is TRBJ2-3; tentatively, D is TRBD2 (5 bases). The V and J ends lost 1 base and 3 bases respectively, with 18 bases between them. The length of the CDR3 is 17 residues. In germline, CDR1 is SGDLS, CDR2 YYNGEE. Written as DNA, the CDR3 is TGTGCCAGCAGCGTAAGTCCGAGCGGTACCGGGACAGATACGCAGTATTTT. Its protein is CASSVSPSGTGTDTQYF.

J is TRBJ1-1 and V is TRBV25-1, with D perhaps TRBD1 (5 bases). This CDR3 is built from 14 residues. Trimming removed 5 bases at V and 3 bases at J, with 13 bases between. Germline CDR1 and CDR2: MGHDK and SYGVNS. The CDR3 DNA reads TGTGCCAGCAGTCGTAACTGGGGGGACACTGAAGCTTTCTTT. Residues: CASSRNWGDTEAFF.

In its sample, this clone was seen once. In nucleotides, the CDR3 is TGTGCCAGCAAAAAAGTCGGCGGGGTCGTGCCAGATACGCAGTATTTT. This translates into CASKKVGGVVPDTQYF. V is TRBV7-2 and J is TRBJ2-3; TRBD2 is a possible D gene (6 bases). The CDR3 consists of 16 residues. V was clipped by 7 bases and J by 4 bases, with 21 bases between them. Germline V gives CDR1 SGHTA, CDR2 FQGNSA.

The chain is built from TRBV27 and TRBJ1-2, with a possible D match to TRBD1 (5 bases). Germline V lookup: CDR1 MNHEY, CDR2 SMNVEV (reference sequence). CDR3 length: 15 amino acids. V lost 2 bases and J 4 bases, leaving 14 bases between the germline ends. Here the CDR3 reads CASSLTPGHSYGYTF. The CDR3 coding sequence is TGTGCCAGCAGTTTAACCCCCGGACACTCCTATGGCTACACCTTC.

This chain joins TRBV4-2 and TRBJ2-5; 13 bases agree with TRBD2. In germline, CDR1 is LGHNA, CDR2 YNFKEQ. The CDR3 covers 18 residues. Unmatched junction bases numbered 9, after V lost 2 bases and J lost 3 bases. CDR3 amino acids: CASSQLGTSGVTEETQYF. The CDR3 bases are TGTGCCAGCAGCCAACTTGGGACTAGCGGGGTGACGGAAGAGACCCAGTACTTC.

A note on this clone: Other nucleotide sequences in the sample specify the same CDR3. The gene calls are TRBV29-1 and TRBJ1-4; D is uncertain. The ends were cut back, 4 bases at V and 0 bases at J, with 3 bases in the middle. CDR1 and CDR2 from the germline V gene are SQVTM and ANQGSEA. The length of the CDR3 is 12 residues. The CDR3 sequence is CSVAATNEKLFF. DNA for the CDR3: TGCAGCGTTGCTGCAACTAATGAAAAACTGTTTTTT.

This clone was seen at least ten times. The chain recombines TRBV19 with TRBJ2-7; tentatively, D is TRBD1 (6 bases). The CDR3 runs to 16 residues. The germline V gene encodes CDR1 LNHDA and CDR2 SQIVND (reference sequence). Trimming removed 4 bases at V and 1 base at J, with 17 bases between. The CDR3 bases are TGTGCCAGTAGTACTCGACAGGACGGGGTATCCTACGAGCAGTACTTC. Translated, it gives CASSTRQDGVSYEQYF.

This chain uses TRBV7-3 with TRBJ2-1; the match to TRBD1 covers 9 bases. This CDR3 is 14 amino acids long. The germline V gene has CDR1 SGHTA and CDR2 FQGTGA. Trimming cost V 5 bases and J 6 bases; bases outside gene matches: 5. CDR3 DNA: TGTGCCAGCAGCCTTGGACAGGGGAGCAATGAGCAGTTCTTC. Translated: CASSLGQGSNEQFF.

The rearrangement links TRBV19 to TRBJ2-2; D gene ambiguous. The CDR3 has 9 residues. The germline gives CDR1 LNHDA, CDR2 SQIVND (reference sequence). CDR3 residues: CGWPGELFF. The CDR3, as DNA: TGTGGCTGGCCCGGGGAGCTGTTTTTT.

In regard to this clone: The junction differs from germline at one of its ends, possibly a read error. CDR3 region: CASCQGANEKLFF. CDR3 sequence (DNA): TGCGCCAGCTGCCAGGGGGCCAATGAAAAACTGTTTTTT. The chain combines TRBV4-1 with TRBJ1-4; 8 nucleotides align to TRBD1. The CDR3 is 13 residues long. Germline V CDR1 and CDR2: MGHRA, YSYEKL.

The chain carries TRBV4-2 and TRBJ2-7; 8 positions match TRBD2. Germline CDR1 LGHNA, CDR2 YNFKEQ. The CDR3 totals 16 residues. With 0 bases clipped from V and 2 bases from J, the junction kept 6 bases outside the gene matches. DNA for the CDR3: TGTGCCAGCAGCCAAGAACGGGGACTAGGACCCTACGAGCAGTACTTC. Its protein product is CASSQERGLGPYEQYF.

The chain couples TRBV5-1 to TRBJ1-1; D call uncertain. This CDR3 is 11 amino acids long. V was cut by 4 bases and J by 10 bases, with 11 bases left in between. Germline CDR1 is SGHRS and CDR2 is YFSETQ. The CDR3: CASSDDYGAFF. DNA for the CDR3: TGCGCCAGCAGCGACGACTACGGAGCTTTCTTT.

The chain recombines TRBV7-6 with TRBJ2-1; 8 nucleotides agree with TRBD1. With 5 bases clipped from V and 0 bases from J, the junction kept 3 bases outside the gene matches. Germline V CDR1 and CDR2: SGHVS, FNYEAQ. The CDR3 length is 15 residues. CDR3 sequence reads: CASSLGTGSYNEQFF. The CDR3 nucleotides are TGTGCCAGCAGCCTCGGGACAGGCTCCTACAATGAGCAGTTCTTC. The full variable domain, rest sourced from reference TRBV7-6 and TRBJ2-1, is GAGVSQSPRYKVTKRGQDVALRCDPISGHVSLYWYRQALGQGPEFLTYFNYEAQQDKSGLPNDRFSAERPEGSISTLTIQRTEQRDSAMYRCASSLGTGSYNEQFFGPGTRLTVL.

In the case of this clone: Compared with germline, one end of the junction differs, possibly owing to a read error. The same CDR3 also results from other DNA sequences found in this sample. CDR3 residues: CASSQTGVISGANVLTF. CDR3 DNA: TGCGCCAGTAGCCAAACAGGGGTCATCTCTGGGGCCAACGTCCTGACTTTC. The gene calls are TRBV4-1 and TRBJ2-6, with 7 nucleotides matching TRBD1. CDR3 size: 17 residues. Germline loops: CDR1 MGHRA, CDR2 YSYEKL.

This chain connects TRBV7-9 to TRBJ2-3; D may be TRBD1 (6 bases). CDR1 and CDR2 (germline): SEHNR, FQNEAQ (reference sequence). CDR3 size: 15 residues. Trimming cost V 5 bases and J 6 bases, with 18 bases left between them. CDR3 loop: CASSPGTTIFDTQYF. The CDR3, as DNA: TGTGCCAGCAGCCCCGGGACAACCATTTTCGATACGCAGTATTTT.

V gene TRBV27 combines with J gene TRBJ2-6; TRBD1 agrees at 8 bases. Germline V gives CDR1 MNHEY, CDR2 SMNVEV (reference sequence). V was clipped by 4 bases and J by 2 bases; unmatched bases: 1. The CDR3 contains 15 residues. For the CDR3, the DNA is TGTGCCAGCAGTTCGGACAGGGCTGGGGCCAACGTCCTGACTTTC. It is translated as CASSSDRAGANVLTF.

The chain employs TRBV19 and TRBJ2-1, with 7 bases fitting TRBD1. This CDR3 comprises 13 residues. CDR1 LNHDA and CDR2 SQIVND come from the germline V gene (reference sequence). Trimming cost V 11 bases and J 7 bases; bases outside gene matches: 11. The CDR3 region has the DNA TGTGCCGCACAGGGGTTAATGGGAAATGAGCAGTTCTTC. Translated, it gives CAAQGLMGNEQFF.

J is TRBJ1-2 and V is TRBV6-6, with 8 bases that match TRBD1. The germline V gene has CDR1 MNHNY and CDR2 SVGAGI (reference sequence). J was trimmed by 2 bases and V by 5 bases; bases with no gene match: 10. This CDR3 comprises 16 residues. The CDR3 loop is CASSTRDRNPNYGYTF. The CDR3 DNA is TGTGCCAGCAGTACCCGGGACAGGAATCCCAACTATGGCTACACCTTC.

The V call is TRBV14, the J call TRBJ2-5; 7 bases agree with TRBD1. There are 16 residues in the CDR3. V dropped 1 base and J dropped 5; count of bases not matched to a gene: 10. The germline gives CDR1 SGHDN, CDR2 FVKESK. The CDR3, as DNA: TGTGCCAGCAGCCAAGTCGGGACAGCGGATTCTGAGACCCAGTACTTC. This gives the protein CASSQVGTADSETQYF.

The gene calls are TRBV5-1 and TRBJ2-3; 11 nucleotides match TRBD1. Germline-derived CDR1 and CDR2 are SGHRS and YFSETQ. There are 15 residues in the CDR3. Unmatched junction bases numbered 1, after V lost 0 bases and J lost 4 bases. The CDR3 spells CASSLGGQGADTQYF. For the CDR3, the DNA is TGCGCCAGCAGCTTGGGGGGACAGGGGGCAGATACGCAGTATTTT.

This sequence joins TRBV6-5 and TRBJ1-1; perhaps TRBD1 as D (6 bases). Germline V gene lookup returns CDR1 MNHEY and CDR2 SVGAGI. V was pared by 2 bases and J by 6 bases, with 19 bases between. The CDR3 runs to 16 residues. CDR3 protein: CASSYGRGQNGAEAFF. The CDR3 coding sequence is TGTGCCAGCAGTTACGGCCGGGGGCAGAATGGAGCTGAAGCTTTCTTT.

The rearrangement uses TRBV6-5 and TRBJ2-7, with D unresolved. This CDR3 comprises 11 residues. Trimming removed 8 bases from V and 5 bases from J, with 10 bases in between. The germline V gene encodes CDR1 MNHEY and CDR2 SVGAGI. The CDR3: CASRRRNEQYF. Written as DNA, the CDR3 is TGTGCCAGCCGCAGACGCAACGAGCAGTACTTC.

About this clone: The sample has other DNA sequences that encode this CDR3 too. The CDR3 loop is CASSLRTGDTGELFF. The CDR3 DNA follows: TGTGCCAGCTCACTTCGGACAGGGGACACCGGGGAGCTGTTTTTT. The chain has TRBV18 and TRBJ2-2; TRBD1 agrees at 9 bases. The V and J ends lost 4 bases and 3 bases, in that order; junction bases with no gene match: 3. Germline-derived CDR1 and CDR2 are KGHSH and LQKENI. This CDR3 region has 15 residues.

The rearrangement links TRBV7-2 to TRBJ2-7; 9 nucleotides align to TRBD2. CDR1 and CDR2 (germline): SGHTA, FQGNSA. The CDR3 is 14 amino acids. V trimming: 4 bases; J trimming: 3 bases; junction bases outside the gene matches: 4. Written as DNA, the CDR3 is TGTGCCAGCAGCTCTAGCGGGGCCGGCTACGAGCAGTACTTC. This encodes CASSSSGAGYEQYF. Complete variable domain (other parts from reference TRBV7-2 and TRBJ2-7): GAGVSQSPSNKVTEKGKDVELRCDPISGHTALYWYRQSLGQGLEFLIYFQGNSAPDKSGLPSDRFSAERTGGSVSTLTIQRTQQEDSAVYLCASSSSGAGYEQYFGPGTRLTVT.